This T cell receptor beta chain was sequenced in a study of blood T cell repertoires in COVID-19. Study-level background: COVID-19 samples collected from the United States, Italy and Spain covered acute and convalescent phases. Sources were T cells, B-cell-depleted T cells, or PBMCs; the material itself was cDNA or gDNA.

The CDR3 loop spans 16 amino acids. The ends were cut back, 4 bases at V and 6 bases at J, with 18 bases in the middle. Germline CDR1 is LGHDT and CDR2 is YNNKEL (reference sequence). As handled by the study authors: Amplification from reference gene primers served as the basis for estimated nucleated cell counts. Assay: immunoSEQ multiplex PCR; the TCRdb copy retains only in-frame clones and omits some. D and trimming were read from the DNA, whereas the V and J calls and clone size are those reported in that table. Counted here are around 81,000 clones, approximately 85% occurring once; the ten biggest clones make up 7% to 8%.

The chain combines TRBV3-1 (or the pseudogene TRBV3-2) with TRBJ2-2; unclear D gene. The receptor was derived from a man in his 70s with acute or convalescent COVID-19. The sequenced sample consisted of peripheral blood. CDR3 residues: CASSRSVQPLAGELFF. CDR3 in DNA: TGTGCCAGCAGCCGGAGCGTCCAGCCTTTGGCCGGGGAGCTGTTTTTT.